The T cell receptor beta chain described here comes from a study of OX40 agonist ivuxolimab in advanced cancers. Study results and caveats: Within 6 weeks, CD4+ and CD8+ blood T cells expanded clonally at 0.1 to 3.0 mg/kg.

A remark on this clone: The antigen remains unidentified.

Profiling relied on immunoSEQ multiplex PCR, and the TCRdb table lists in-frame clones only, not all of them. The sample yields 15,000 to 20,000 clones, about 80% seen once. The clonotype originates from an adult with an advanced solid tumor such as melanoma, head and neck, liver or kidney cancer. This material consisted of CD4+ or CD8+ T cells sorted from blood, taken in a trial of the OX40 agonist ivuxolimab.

CDR3 in DNA: TGTGCCAGCAGCTTCTCCGGGACACGCCAAGAGACCCAGTACTTC. This encodes CASSFSGTRQETQYF. This chain joins TRBV7-9 and TRBJ2-5; a possible D gene is TRBD1 (6 bases). The germline gives CDR1 SEHNR, CDR2 FQNEAQ (reference sequence). The CDR3 totals 15 residues. Trimming shortened V by 3 bases and J by 1 base, and 12 bases separated the two germline ends.